One and the same sample provided the 2 T cell receptor beta chains below, sequenced in a study of blood T cell repertoires in COVID-19 (TCRdb year 2020). The library came from the immunoSEQ multiplex PCR assay. Drawn from immuneACCESS, this table holds only the in-frame rearrangements with V and J called that TCRdb kept. Clones are partly lost; checked studies trace under half to an unresolved V gene and leave the rest unexplained. This sample holds 160,000 or so clones; under 85% were observed only once. 13% of the sample is taken by the ten largest. Sequencing input: peripheral blood. These receptors were obtained from a man aged 70-80 years who had recovered from COVID-19.

The chain links TRBV2 to TRBJ2-7, with TRBD1 matching over 9 bases. Germline V gene sequence: CDR1 SNHLY, CDR2 FYNNEI. This CDR3 has 14 amino acids. Trimming at V came to 11 bases and at J to 2 bases, leaving 10 bases not matched to a gene. CDR3 DNA sequence: TGTGCCGACAAACAGGGGGCGATGACCTACGAGCAGTACTTC. It specifies CADKQGAMTYEQYF.

This sequence joins TRBV4-3 and TRBJ2-4, with 9 bases fitting TRBD1. Germline-derived CDR1 and CDR2 are LGHNA and YSLEER. The V segment lost 5 bases and the J segment 4 bases; nucleotides outside the gene matches: 3. This CDR3 has 14 residues. CDR3 sequence (DNA): TGCGCCAGCAGCACCGGGACAGGGAAAAACATTCAGTACTTC. This gives the protein CASSTGTGKNIQYF.